The 9 T cell receptor beta chains in this list originate from one sample, sequenced in a study of tumor and adjacent non-tumor tissue in lung cancer (dated by TCRdb to 2016 to 2019). RNA was isolated from bulk, unsorted tissue, and RNA quality was assessed with a NanoDrop ND-1000 and an Agilent 2100. Libraries were constructed by multiplex PCR. TCRdb shows the sequencer as Illumina HiSeq 2500. TCRbeta libraries were constructed through three rounds of nested PCR with primers (Table S4) according to protocols modified from ARM-PCR. The public reads were run again by TCRdb, first through fastp at Q25 and then through MiXCR, and only productive beta chains were kept. For every CDR3 protein sequence, its rows merge into one entry that carries the most common genes and DNA. A total of about 110,000 distinct CDR3 sequences appear in this sample, around 82% of them only once. The ten top clones hold approximately 22% of the sample.

Sequencing was performed on lung tumor tissue. These receptors came from a man aged 65 to 85 with non-small cell lung cancer.

Details on this clonotype: Given the absence of the conserved phenylalanine or tryptophan at the CDR3 end, a read error is likely. The DNA of the CDR3 is TGTGCCAGCAGAAAAGGAAGCTCCTACGGGCAGTACTTA. It specifies CASRKGSSYGQYL. The chain couples TRBV6-2 or TRBV6-3 to TRBJ2-7; D ambiguous. CDR1 MNHEY and CDR2 SVGEGT come from the germline V gene. The CDR3 loop spans 13 amino acids.

The genes are TRBV10-3 and TRBJ2-7, with TRBD2 matching over 9 bases. This CDR3 has 16 residues. V dropped 7 bases and J dropped 7; count of bases not matched to a gene: 17. Germline loops: CDR1 ENHRY, CDR2 SYGVKD. CDR3 bases: TGTGCCATCACCAACATGGGACTAGCTGGAGTCAAGGAGCAGTACTTC. It codes for CAITNMGLAGVKEQYF.

With respect to this clonotype: An end of the junction differs from the germline gene, which may be a read error. The chain joins TRBV5-5 to TRBJ1-5, with TRBD1 matching 7 bases. The CDR3 runs 15 residues. Germline V gene data show CDR1 as SGHKS and CDR2 as YYEKEE (reference sequence). CDR3 sequence (DNA): TGTGTCAGCAGCTTGGCCGGGACAGTAAATCGGTCCCAGCATTTT. This translates into CVSSLAGTVNRSQHF.

Points on this clonotype: At one end the junction does not follow the germline gene, possibly because of a read error. V usage is TRBV29-1 and J usage is TRBJ1-2; 8 nucleotides match TRBD1. This CDR3 region has 11 residues. Per the germline V gene, CDR1 is SQVTM and CDR2 is ANQGSEA. The CDR3 region has the DNA TGCATCGGGCAACAGGGGGTTGGCCACACCTTC. This encodes CIGQQGVGHTF.

To note about this clonotype: An end of the junction differs from the germline gene, which may be a read error. The CDR3 loop reads CVSSQVSYGDTQYF. DNA for the CDR3: TGTGTCAGCAGCCAAGTTAGTTACGGGGATACGCAGTATTTT. The V call is TRBV4-3, the J call TRBJ2-3; the D is unclear. This CDR3 spans 14 amino acids. CDR1 and CDR2 from the germline V gene are LGHNA and YSLEER.

The chain combines TRBV12-3 or TRBV12-4 with TRBJ2-3, with a tentative D call TRBD2 (6 bases). CDR3 size: 11 residues. CDR3 coding DNA: TGTACTAGCAGTCTCAGAGAAACGCAGTATTTT. Translation: CTSSLRETQYF.

Only one count was recorded for this clonotype. A much larger clone lies one base from this, so it may be a read error. J is TRBJ2-1 and V is TRBV30; 8 positions match TRBD2. This CDR3 spans 15 amino acids. CDR1 GTSNPN and CDR2 SVGIG come from the germline V gene (reference sequence). Written as DNA, the CDR3 is TGTGTCTGGAGTGTTAAGCGGGAGATCCACAATGAGCAGTTCTTC. It is translated as CVWSVKREIHNEQFF.

Of note for this clonotype: A read error may explain this, as a much larger clone is one base away. The chain combines TRBV20-1 with TRBJ1-6; the match to TRBD1 covers 10 bases. Germline trimming cut 0 bases from V and 7 bases from J; bases unmatched to any gene: 9. CDR3 length: 17 residues. From germline, CDR1 is DFQATT and CDR2 SNEGSKA (reference sequence). CDR3: CSARDGGQGYLNSPLHF. Here the CDR3 DNA reads TGCAGTGCTAGAGATGGGGGACAGGGGTATCTAAATTCACCCCTCCACTTT.

Concerning this clonotype: A much larger clone differs from this one at a single base, so this may be a read error. The V call is TRBV28, the J call TRBJ2-5, with TRBD1 matching over 8 bases. After removal of 10 bases from V and 6 bases from J, the junction contained 13 bases not matched to a gene. Germline-derived CDR1 and CDR2 are MDHEN and SYDVKM. This CDR3 is 14 amino acids long. The CDR3 nucleotides are TGTGCCATCATCACAGGGGGTTCCGGAAAGACCCAGTACTTC. Its protein is CAIITGGSGKTQYF. Full variable domain (remainder filled in from reference TRBV28 and TRBJ2-5): DVKVTQSSRYLVKRTGEKVFLECVQDMDHENMFWYRQDPGLGLRLIYFSYDVKMKEKGDIPEGYSVSREKKERFSLILESASTNQTSMYLCAIITGGSGKTQYFGPGTRLLVL.